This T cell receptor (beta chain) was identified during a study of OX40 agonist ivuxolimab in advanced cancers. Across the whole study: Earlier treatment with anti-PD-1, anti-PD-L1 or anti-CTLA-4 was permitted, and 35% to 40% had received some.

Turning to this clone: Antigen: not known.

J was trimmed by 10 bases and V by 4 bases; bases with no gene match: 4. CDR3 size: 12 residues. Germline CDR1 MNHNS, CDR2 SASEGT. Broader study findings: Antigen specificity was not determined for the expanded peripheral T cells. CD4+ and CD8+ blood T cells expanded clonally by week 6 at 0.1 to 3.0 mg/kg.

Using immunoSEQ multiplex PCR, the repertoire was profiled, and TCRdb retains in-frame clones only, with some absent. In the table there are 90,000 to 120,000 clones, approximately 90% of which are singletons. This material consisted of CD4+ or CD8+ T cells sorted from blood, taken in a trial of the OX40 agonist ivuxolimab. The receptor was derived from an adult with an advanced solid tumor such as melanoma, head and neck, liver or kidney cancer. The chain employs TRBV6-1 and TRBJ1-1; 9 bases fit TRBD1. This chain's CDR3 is CASSVSTGGAFF. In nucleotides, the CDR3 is TGTGCCAGCAGTGTTTCGACAGGGGGAGCTTTCTTT.